Listed below are T cell receptor beta chains from one sample, sequenced in a study of regulatory T cells in long-lasting Graves disease. TCRdb independently ran MiXCR on the multiplex PCR reads; one entry per CDR3 protein. The table records 360,000 or so distinct CDR3 sequences, roughly 20% of them present only once. Sample: peripheral blood mononuclear cells (PBMCs), taken when the disease was refractory, from a patient treated with antithyroid drugs. These receptors came from a woman aged 40 to 50 with Graves disease. Each CDR3 is given with its conserved first and last residue. D genes are given only for firm matches. Clone size is stated in some rows and not others, as once, few, many or a class when expanded.

d_call: NA
j_call: TRBJ2-7
v_call: TRBV12-3/TRBV12-4
clone_size: many
cdr3_aa: CASSPDSLGSYEQYF
cdr3_nt: TGTGCCAGCAGTCCCGACAGCTTGGGCTCCTACGAGCAGTACTTC

d_call: TRBD1
j_call: TRBJ2-7
v_call: TRBV14
clone_size: NA
cdr3_aa: CASSPRDSFSYEQYF
cdr3_nt: TGTGCCAGCAGCCCGAGGGACAGCTTCTCCTACGAGCAGTACTTC

d_call: NA
j_call: TRBJ1-5
v_call: TRBV3-1
clone_size: NA
cdr3_aa: CASSPRVSNQPQHF
cdr3_nt: TGTGCCAGCAGCCCGCGTGTTAGCAATCAGCCCCAGCATTTT

d_call: NA
j_call: TRBJ2-1
v_call: TRBV28
clone_size: NA
cdr3_aa: CASSVFRINYNEQFF
cdr3_nt: TGTGCCAGCAGCGTTTTCAGGATTAACTACAATGAGCAGTTCTTC

d_call: NA
j_call: TRBJ2-7
v_call: TRBV4-1
clone_size: many
cdr3_aa: CASSQDDRLGCEQYF
cdr3_nt: TGCGCCAGCAGCCAAGACGACAGGCTCGGCTGCGAGCAGTACTTC

d_call: NA
j_call: TRBJ1-1
v_call: TRBV30
clone_size: few
cdr3_aa: CAWRYGSTEAFF
cdr3_nt: TGTGCCTGGAGGTACGGTTCCACTGAAGCTTTCTTT

d_call: NA
j_call: TRBJ1-1
v_call: TRBV11-1
clone_size: many
cdr3_aa: CASSLTADRSNTEAFF
cdr3_nt: TGTGCCAGCAGCTTAACCGCCGACAGGTCGAACACTGAAGCTTTCTTT

d_call: TRBD1
j_call: TRBJ2-6
v_call: TRBV28
clone_size: many
cdr3_aa: CASSLLIPGQGASGANVLTF
cdr3_nt: TGTGCCAGCAGTCTCCTCATCCCCGGACAGGGGGCCTCGGGGGCCAACGTCCTGACTTTC

d_call: NA
j_call: TRBJ1-1
v_call: TRBV29-1
clone_size: NA
cdr3_aa: CSVGRTNTEAFF
cdr3_nt: TGCAGCGTGGGACGGACAAACACTGAAGCTTTCTTT

d_call: TRBD2
j_call: TRBJ2-7
v_call: TRBV28
clone_size: NA
cdr3_aa: CASSPHTSGPSYEQYF
cdr3_nt: TGTGCCAGCAGTCCTCATACTAGCGGGCCTTCCTACGAGCAGTACTTC

d_call: TRBD2
j_call: TRBJ2-7
v_call: TRBV4-2
clone_size: NA
cdr3_aa: CASSLAGGLEEQYF
cdr3_nt: TGTGCCAGCAGCCTAGCGGGAGGGCTAGAGGAGCAGTACTTC

d_call: NA
j_call: TRBJ2-7
v_call: TRBV2
clone_size: many
cdr3_aa: CASSEEGGMVVQQYF
cdr3_nt: TGTGCCAGCAGTGAAGAGGGTGGAATGGTGGTTCAACAGTACTTC

d_call: NA
j_call: TRBJ2-6
v_call: TRBV20-1
clone_size: many
cdr3_aa: CSARETGANVLTF
cdr3_nt: TGCAGTGCTAGAGAAACTGGGGCCAACGTCCTGACTTTC

d_call: NA
j_call: TRBJ2-2
v_call: TRBV18
clone_size: NA
cdr3_aa: CASSSRLARNTGELFF
cdr3_nt: TGTGCCAGCTCATCCCGGCTAGCGAGAAACACCGGGGAGCTGTTTTTT

d_call: NA
j_call: TRBJ2-3
v_call: TRBV7-3
clone_size: NA
cdr3_aa: CASSSHVRADTQYF
cdr3_nt: TGTGCCAGCAGCTCCCATGTGAGGGCTGATACGCAGTATTTT

d_call: TRBD1
j_call: TRBJ1-5
v_call: TRBV27
clone_size: many
cdr3_aa: CASSLLTTGAGDQPQHF
cdr3_nt: TGTGCCAGCAGTTTACTCACGACAGGGGCGGGTGATCAGCCCCAGCATTTT

d_call: TRBD2
j_call: TRBJ2-2
v_call: TRBV7-9
clone_size: NA
cdr3_aa: CASRLSGAGELFF
cdr3_nt: TGTGCCAGCAGGTTAAGCGGGGCCGGGGAGCTGTTTTTT

d_call: TRBD1
j_call: TRBJ2-7
v_call: TRBV7-9
clone_size: many
cdr3_aa: CASSSTRTGGASYEQYF
cdr3_nt: TGTGCCAGCAGCTCAACCAGGACAGGGGGTGCATCCTACGAGCAGTACTTC